Reported below is one TCR beta chain. A much larger clone differs by one base, so this may be a read error. The sample originates from a study of Graves' ophthalmopathy and Graves' hyperthyroidism. CDR3 length: 14 amino acids. Amplification from RNA transcripts yielded the TCR beta CDR3 regions. The workflow started with a first-round RT-PCR run with HTBI primers and then moved on to a second-round multiplex PCR. Each CDR3 protein gets one entry after TCRdb re-called the multiplex PCR reads with MiXCR. This repertoire shows about 1.1 million distinct CDR3 sequences, less than 45% found once; its top ten account for around 10%.

The TCR sequence derives from an adult man with Graves' hyperthyroidism. The chain links TRBV12-3 or TRBV12-4 to TRBJ2-7; D is unresolved. Sequencing used peripheral blood or thyroid tissue (not recorded which). CDR3 region: CACSFGGNNYEQYF. The CDR3 DNA sequence: TGTGCCTGCAGTTTTGGTGGTAACAACTACGAGCAGTACTTC.